This T cell receptor (beta chain) is from a study of blood T cell repertoires in COVID-19. Overall study: From the United States, Italy and Spain came samples of acute and convalescent COVID-19. The analysed material was cDNA or gDNA that came from T cells, B-cell-depleted T cells, or PBMCs.

Trimming removed 5 bases from V and 11 bases from J, with 15 bases in between. CDR3 length equals 13 residues. In germline, CDR1 is MNHEY, CDR2 SVGEGT. How the authors handled the data: Amplification of reference gene primers provided the estimated nucleated cell counts. Sequencing used immunoSEQ multiplex PCR; TCRdb keeps in-frame clones, though not all of them. That table furnishes V, J and clone size, whereas the DNA furnished D and trimming. In the table there are more than 85,000 clones, 76% of which are singletons. This clonotype originated in a woman of 80 years or more with acute or convalescent COVID-19. The genes are TRBV6-2 or TRBV6-3 and TRBJ1-4; D unclear. The sample taken for sequencing was peripheral blood. CDR3 loop: CASSKRAPGKLFF. CDR3 bases: TGTGCCAGCAGTAAACGCGCGCCGGGGAAACTGTTTTTT.